This TCR beta chain was observed in a study of response to subunit inactivated influenza vaccine. Study outcomes and limitations: Authors suggested few new T cells are recruited by each seasonal influenza vaccination.

V gave up 4 bases and J gave up 3 bases; unmatched junction bases: 11. There are 16 residues in the CDR3. CDR1 is DFQATT and CDR2 is SNEGSKA in the germline V gene (reference sequence). As regards this clonotype: What it recognizes is unknown.

TCRdb re-called the RT-PCR reads with MiXCR, one entry per CDR3 protein. The sample lists roughly 790,000 distinct CDR3 sequences, about 20% occurring once. The sample in question was PBMCs from blood, obtained less than 6 days after vaccination. The chain carries TRBV20-1 and TRBJ2-1, with 8 bases fitting TRBD2. The clonotype was recovered from a man aged 45-65 years who received an inactivated influenza vaccine. The CDR3 DNA is TGCAGTGCTAAGCGAGTCGGGGGGGGAGTCTACAATGAGCAGTTCTTC. Amino acids: CSAKRVGGGVYNEQFF.